This TCR beta chain originates from a study of T cells after yellow fever vaccination. Study conclusions and caveats: Reappearing after the booster were most of the clones from primary vaccination (about 95% CD4, around 90% CD8). By day 5 rather than day 15, the secondary response had peaked, though it was weaker. The bulk population could contribute abundant contaminating clonotypes to FACS-sorted repertoires.

TCRdb independently ran MiXCR on the 5' RACE reads; one entry per CDR3 protein. The profile shows 550,000 or so distinct CDR3 sequences, 15% to 20% of them singletons. Germline CDR1 is KGHSH and CDR2 is LQKENI. Trimming shortened V by 2 bases and J by 5 bases, and 9 bases separated the two germline ends. The CDR3 is made up of 13 amino acids. This clonotype occurred a few times. The antigen is undetermined. The chain is built from TRBV18 and TRBJ2-5; D call uncertain. The sequence derives from a young man who received the YFV17D yellow fever vaccine. The material was PBMCs, obtained 15 days after the yellow fever booster vaccination. In DNA form, the CDR3 reads TGTGCCAGCTCACCATCCAATAGGGAGACCCAGTACTTC. This sequence encodes CASSPSNRETQYF.